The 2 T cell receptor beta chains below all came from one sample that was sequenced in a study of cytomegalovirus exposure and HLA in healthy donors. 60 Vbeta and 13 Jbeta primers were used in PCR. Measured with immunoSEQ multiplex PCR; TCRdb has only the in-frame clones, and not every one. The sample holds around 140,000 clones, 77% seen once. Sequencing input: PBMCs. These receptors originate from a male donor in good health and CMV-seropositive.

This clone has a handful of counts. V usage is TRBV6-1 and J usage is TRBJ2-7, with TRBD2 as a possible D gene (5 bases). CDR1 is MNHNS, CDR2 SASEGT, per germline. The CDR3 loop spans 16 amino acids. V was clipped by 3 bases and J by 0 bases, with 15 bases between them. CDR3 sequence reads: CASSDPGSGSSYEQYF. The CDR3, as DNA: TGTGCCAGCAGTGACCCGGGGAGCGGAAGCTCCTACGAGCAGTACTTC.

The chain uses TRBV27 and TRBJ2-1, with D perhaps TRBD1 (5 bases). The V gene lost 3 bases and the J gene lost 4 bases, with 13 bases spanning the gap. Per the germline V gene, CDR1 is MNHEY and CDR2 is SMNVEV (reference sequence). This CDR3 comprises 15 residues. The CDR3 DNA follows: TGTGCCAGCAGTTTTATACAGGCACGATACAATGAGCAGTTCTTC. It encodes CASSFIQARYNEQFF.